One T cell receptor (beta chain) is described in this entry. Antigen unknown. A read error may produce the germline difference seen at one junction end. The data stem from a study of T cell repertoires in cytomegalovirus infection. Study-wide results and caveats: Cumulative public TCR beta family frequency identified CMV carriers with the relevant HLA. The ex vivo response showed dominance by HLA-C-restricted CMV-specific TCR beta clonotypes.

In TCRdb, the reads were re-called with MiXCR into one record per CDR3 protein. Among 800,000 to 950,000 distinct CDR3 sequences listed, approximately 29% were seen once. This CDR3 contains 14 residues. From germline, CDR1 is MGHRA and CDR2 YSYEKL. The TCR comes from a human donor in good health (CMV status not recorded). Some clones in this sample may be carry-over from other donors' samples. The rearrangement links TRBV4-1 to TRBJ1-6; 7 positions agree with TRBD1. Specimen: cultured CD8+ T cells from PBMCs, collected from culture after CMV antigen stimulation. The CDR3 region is CVSSQDRASVPLHF. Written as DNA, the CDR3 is TGCGTCAGCAGCCAAGACAGGGCGAGCGTACCCCTCCACTTT.